This T cell receptor (beta chain) was observed in a study of T cell clusters in autoimmune cytopenias. The germline CDR1 and CDR2 sequences are LNHDA and SQIVND (reference sequence). CDR3 length equals 15 residues. One tube held mixed TRB-A and TRB-B primer pools for touch-down PCR. TCRdb reprocessed the multiplex PCR reads; each CDR3 protein has one entry and no DNA is given. The table lists nearly 5,000 distinct CDR3 sequences. Roughly 38,000 genome equivalents of blood DNA were amplified for TRB. These data also formed part of another study, on T cell repertoires in aging, cancer and after chemotherapy. In that study: Donors were grouped into six age bands spanning 30 or younger through 70 or older. The full dataset contained around 10 million TCR reads. Rebound thymic output was suggested by rising median generation probability during chemotherapy in each cancer cohort.

The receptor comes from a human donor with chronic lymphocytic leukemia. The donor label of this sample is uncertain. The sample consisted of peripheral blood. This rearrangement joins TRBV19 to TRBJ1-2; no DNA is available, so the TRBD1 call from TCRdb remains unchecked. CDR3 sequence: CASSYGVGDHYGYTF. Supplemented by reference TRBV19 and TRBJ1-2, the full variable domain reads DGGITQSPKYLFRKEGQNVTLSCEQNLNHDAMYWYRQDPGQGLRLIYYSQIVNDFQKGDIAEGYSVSREKKESFPLTVTSAQKNPTAFYLCASSYGVGDHYGYTFGSGTRLTVV.